This T cell receptor (beta chain) is from a study of blood T cell repertoires in COVID-19. The wider study: Sites across the United States, Italy and Spain contributed samples from acute and convalescent COVID-19. From T cells, B-cell-depleted T cells, or PBMCs came the material, which was cDNA or gDNA.

Germline V CDR1 and CDR2: SGHRS, YFSETQ. The length of the CDR3 is 16 residues. The V gene lost 0 bases and the J gene lost 2 bases, with 9 bases spanning the gap. How the authors handled the data: Reference gene primer amplification gave estimated nucleated cell counts. Using immunoSEQ multiplex PCR, the repertoire was profiled, and TCRdb retains in-frame clones only, with some absent. Clone size and V and J calls were adopted from that table, with D and trimming inferred from the DNA. The sample has about 280,000 clones; roughly 85% are singletons. The receptor was isolated from a man aged 50-60 years with active or convalescent COVID-19. V is TRBV5-1 and J is TRBJ1-6, with unresolved D. Material: peripheral blood. This chain's CDR3 is CASSLEQQTYNSPLHF. CDR3 in DNA: TGCGCCAGCAGCTTGGAACAGCAAACCTATAATTCACCCCTCCACTTT.